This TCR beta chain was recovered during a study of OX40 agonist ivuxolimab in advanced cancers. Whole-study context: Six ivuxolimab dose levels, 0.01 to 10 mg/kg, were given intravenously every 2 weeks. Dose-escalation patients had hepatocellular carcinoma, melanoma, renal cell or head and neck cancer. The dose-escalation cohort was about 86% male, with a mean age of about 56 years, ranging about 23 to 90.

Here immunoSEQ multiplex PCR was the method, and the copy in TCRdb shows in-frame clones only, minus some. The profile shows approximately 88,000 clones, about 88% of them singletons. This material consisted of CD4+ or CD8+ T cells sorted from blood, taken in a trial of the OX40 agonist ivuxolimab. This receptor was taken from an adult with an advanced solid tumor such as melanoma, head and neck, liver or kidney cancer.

The CDR3 nucleotides are TGTGCCTGGAGTGTCTTCGGGACCGCGACCAATCAGCCCCAGCATTTT. Its protein is CAWSVFGTATNQPQHF. The V call is TRBV30, the J call TRBJ1-5; possibly TRBD1 for D (5 bases). Germline CDR1 and CDR2: GTSNPN and SVGIG (reference sequence). The V end was cut by 0 bases, the J end by 3 bases, with 15 bases between. The CDR3 consists of 16 residues.